A selection of T cell receptor beta chains follows, all from one sample in a study of blood T cell repertoires in COVID-19. Produced via immunoSEQ multiplex PCR; TCRdb's table is partial and in-frame only. The sample carries about 150,000 clones, more than 80% recorded once. The specimen was peripheral blood. The source of these receptors is an older woman with active COVID-19. Each CDR3 is given with its conserved first and last residue. D genes are given only for firm matches. Only part of the rows carry a size: once, few, many, or a class if the clone is expanded.

clone_size | d_call | j_call | v_call | cdr3_length | cdr3_nt | cdr3_aa
. | TRBD2 | TRBJ2-7 | TRBV6-6 | 14 | TGTGCCAGCAGTTTTAGCGGGACCACCTACGAGCAGTACTTC | CASSFSGTTYEQYF
. | TRBD1 | TRBJ1-2 | TRBV7-2 | 15 | TGTGCCAGCAGCTCCACAGGCCCGTCGGACAGGGGCTACACCTTC | CASSSTGPSDRGYTF
. | . | TRBJ2-6 | TRBV27 | 16 | TGTGCCAGCAGTGGACAGTTGACCGCAGGGGCCAACGTCCTGACTTTC | CASSGQLTAGANVLTF
. | TRBD2 | TRBJ2-7 | TRBV28 | 14 | TGTGCCAGCAGTTTAAACGGGAGGGCCTACGAGCAGTACTTC | CASSLNGRAYEQYF
few | . | TRBJ2-2 | TRBV7-9 | 13 | TGTGCCAGCAACCAACAGGGCACCGGGGAGCTGTTTTTT | CASNQQGTGELFF
. | . | TRBJ1-1 | TRBV27 | 11 | TGTGCCAGCCGCGGGCTCACTGAAGCTTTCTTT | CASRGLTEAFF
. | TRBD1 | TRBJ1-2 | TRBV7-2 | 15 | TGTGCCAGCAGCTTCGGGACAGGGGGGAACTATGGCTACACCTTC | CASSFGTGGNYGYTF
. | TRBD1 | TRBJ1-2 | TRBV10-3 | 16 | TGTGCCATCAGTGAGGACAGGGGACCTTTCGGCTATGGCTACACCTTC | CAISEDRGPFGYGYTF
. | . | TRBJ1-1 | TRBV3-1/TRBV3-2 | 14 | TGTGCCAGCAGGGGTCTTAGAGGCGGCACTGAAGCTTTCTTT | CASRGLRGGTEAFF
. | TRBD1 | TRBJ1-2 | TRBV5-6 | 16 | TGTGCCAGCAGCTTGGGGGCGGACAGGGGAAGCTATGGCTACACCTTC | CASSLGADRGSYGYTF
. | TRBD2 | TRBJ2-7 | TRBV3-1/TRBV3-2 | 15 | TGTGCCAGCAGCTATACTAGCGCCCCCTCCTACGAGCAGTACTTC | CASSYTSAPSYEQYF
once | . | TRBJ2-7 | TRBV5-8 | 13 | TGTGCCAGCACCAACCGAAACGCGTACGAGCAGTACTTC | CASTNRNAYEQYF
. | TRBD1 | TRBJ2-5 | TRBV5-4 | 15 | TGTGCCAGCAGCTTACGACAGGGGGGGGTGGAGACCCAGTACTTC | CASSLRQGGVETQYF
. | . | TRBJ2-3 | TRBV28 | 16 | TGTGCCAGCACCCCATGGCAGGGGTCCCAGATGGATACGCAGTATTTT | CASTPWQGSQMDTQYF
. | TRBD1 | TRBJ1-2 | TRBV13 | 15 | TGTGCCAGCAGCGACCGTGACAGGGTCAACTATGGCTACACCTTC | CASSDRDRVNYGYTF
. | TRBD2 | TRBJ2-7 | TRBV25-1 | 15 | TGTGCCAGCAGTGAATTCTCTAGCGGGGCCTACGAGCAGTACTTC | CASSEFSSGAYEQYF
. | . | TRBJ1-6 | TRBV13 | 13 | TGTGCCAGCAGCGTAGGGGCGGGTTCACCCCTCCACTTT | CASSVGAGSPLHF
. | . | TRBJ1-1 | TRBV7-2 | 14 | TGTGCCAGCAGCTTGGGACAATTGAACACTGAAGCTTTCTTT | CASSLGQLNTEAFF
. | . | TRBJ1-2 | TRBV24-1 | 14 | TGTGCCACCAGTGATCGAACAGATAACTATGGCTACACCTTC | CATSDRTDNYGYTF
. | . | TRBJ1-5 | TRBV30 | 13 | TGTGCCTGGAGTCGACGGGGGAATCAGCCCCAGCATTTT | CAWSRRGNQPQHF
. | TRBD2 | TRBJ2-2 | TRBV2 | 17 | TGTGCCAGCAGTGTGACTAGCGGGAGGGCCGGTAACGGGGAGCTGTTTTTT | CASSVTSGRAGNGELFF
. | . | TRBJ2-7 | TRBV2 | 15 | TGTGCCAGCAGACCGGACAGACCTCTGCGTTACGAGCAGTACTTC | CASRPDRPLRYEQYF
. | TRBD1 | TRBJ1-1 | TRBV2 | 15 | TGTGCCAGCAGTGTCTCGGACAGGGGAAGGACTGAAGCTTTCTTT | CASSVSDRGRTEAFF
. | TRBD2 | TRBJ2-1 | TRBV3-1/TRBV3-2 | 17 | TGTGCCAGCAGCCCGACCGGACTAGCGGGAGGTCACAATGAGCAGTTCTTC | CASSPTGLAGGHNEQFF
. | . | TRBJ1-1 | TRBV5-5 | 14 | TGTGCCAGCAACTCAGGGGCTGCGAGAACTGAAGCTTTCTTT | CASNSGAARTEAFF
once | . | TRBJ2-2 | TRBV7-6 | 12 | TGTGCCAGCAGCTTATTATCCGGGGAGCTGTTTTTT | CASSLLSGELFF
. | TRBD1 | TRBJ2-7 | TRBV28 | 16 | TGTGCCAGCAGTTTGAAAGGGGGACAGGGGCCCTACGAGCAGTACTTC | CASSLKGGQGPYEQYF
. | . | TRBJ2-3 | TRBV24-1 | 11 | TGTGCCACCAGTTCCTCCTTTACGCAGTATTTT | CATSSSFTQYF
. | . | TRBJ1-1 | TRBV28 | 14 | TGTGCCAGCAAAGACAGAGCCGGGAACACTGAAGCTTTCTTT | CASKDRAGNTEAFF
. | TRBD2 | TRBJ2-7 | TRBV15 | 15 | TGTGCCACCAGCTTGGGGACTAGCGGTCTATACGAGCAGTACTTC | CATSLGTSGLYEQYF
. | TRBD1 | TRBJ2-7 | TRBV7-3 | 13 | TGTGCCAGCAGCCCTGGGACAGGGGGCGAGCAGTACTTC | CASSPGTGGEQYF
. | TRBD2 | TRBJ2-1 | TRBV5-1 | 14 | TGCGCCAGCAGCACTAGCGGGAGAGATGGTGAGCAGTTCTTC | CASSTSGRDGEQFF
. | . | TRBJ1-2 | TRBV19 | 14 | TGTGCCAGTAGCCCACATAGCGCTGATCCTGGCTACACCTTC | CASSPHSADPGYTF
. | TRBD1 | TRBJ1-5 | TRBV2 | 15 | TGTGCCAGCATTGGACAGGGGGCCGGAAAGCAGCCCCAGCATTTT | CASIGQGAGKQPQHF
. | . | TRBJ2-1 | TRBV6-5 | 13 | TGTGCCAGCAGTTACCGTTGGGCTAATGAGCAGTTCTTC | CASSYRWANEQFF
. | . | TRBJ1-2 | TRBV5-4 | 14 | TGTGCCAGCAGCACCTTCTTCGCGGACTATGGCTACACCTTC | CASSTFFADYGYTF
. | TRBD1 | TRBJ2-7 | TRBV5-6 | 16 | TGTGCCAGCAGCCCATACTGGGACAGGGGCGCCTACGAGCAGTACTTC | CASSPYWDRGAYEQYF
. | . | TRBJ2-5 | TRBV12-3/TRBV12-4 | 13 | TGTGCCAGCAGCTTAGGGCAGTCGGAGACCCAGTACTTC | CASSLGQSETQYF
once | TRBD1 | TRBJ1-2 | TRBV28 | 13 | TGTGCCAGCAGGCCGACAGGGTTGTATGGCTACACCTTC | CASRPTGLYGYTF
. | TRBD1 | TRBJ1-4 | TRBV6-5 | 13 | TGTGCCAGCAGGGGGACAGGGTACGAAAAACTGTTTTTT | CASRGTGYEKLFF
few | TRBD2 | TRBJ2-7 | TRBV28 | 15 | TGTGCCAGCAGTTTTGGTTTTCGGGAGGACTACGAGCAGTACTTC | CASSFGFREDYEQYF
. | TRBD2 | TRBJ2-3 | TRBV12-3/TRBV12-4 | 13 | TGTGCCAGCAGAGCGGGAGGGACAGATACGCAGTATTTT | CASRAGGTDTQYF
. | TRBD2 | TRBJ2-1 | TRBV19 | 15 | TGTGCCAGTAGTTCGCTCGCGGGAGGGAGCCATGAGCAGTTCTTC | CASSSLAGGSHEQFF
. | TRBD2 | TRBJ2-7 | TRBV7-2 | 15 | TGTGCCAGCAGCTTAGGAACGCTAGCGGGAGGCGAGCAGTACTTC | CASSLGTLAGGEQYF
. | . | TRBJ1-5 | TRBV2 | 14 | TGTGCCAGCAGCGAAGACAGGAGGGGTCAGCCCCAGCATTTT | CASSEDRRGQPQHF
. | . | TRBJ2-7 | TRBV27 | 13 | TGTGCCAGCAGGAGAGGAGCGAGCGGCGAGCAGTACTTC | CASRRGASGEQYF